Listed below are T cell receptor beta chains from one sample, sequenced in a study of blood T cell repertoires in COVID-19. Method: immunoSEQ multiplex PCR; TCRdb's copy keeps in-frame clones and lacks some. Of some 200,000 clones in the sample, roughly nine tenths were seen once. The sequencing sample was made of PBMCs or T cells enriched from blood (not recorded which). These receptors were taken from a woman aged 45-65 years in a cohort exposed to, infected with or recovered from COVID-19 (not recorded which). The CDR3 runs from the conserved cysteine through the conserved F or W. D genes are given only for firm matches. Rows may omit the clone size; those that give it use once, few, many or a size class.

J | size | V | D | CDR3 | DNA
TRBJ1-1 | . | TRBV14 | . | CASSQVGSRTEAFF | TGTGCCAGCAGCCAAGTGGGGAGTAGGACTGAAGCTTTCTTT
TRBJ2-7 | . | TRBV5-1 | TRBD1 | CASKTTTGEEQYF | TGCGCCAGCAAAACCACAACAGGGGAAGAGCAGTACTTC
TRBJ1-4 | . | TRBV7-2 | TRBD1 | CASSRATGGTNEKLFF | TGTGCCAGCAGCAGAGCGACAGGGGGCACTAATGAAAAACTGTTTTTT
TRBJ1-1 | . | TRBV7-9 | . | CASSLVPTGMNTEAFF | TGTGCCAGCAGCTTAGTGCCCACAGGTATGAACACTGAAGCTTTCTTT
TRBJ2-7 | . | TRBV5-4 | TRBD2 | CASSRTGGSEQYF | TGTGCCAGCAGTCGGACCGGGGGGAGCGAGCAGTACTTC
TRBJ1-4 | few | TRBV21-1 | . | CASSKARILNEKLFF | TGTGCCAGCAGCAAAGCGCGGATATTAAATGAAAAACTGTTTTTT
TRBJ1-2 | . | TRBV15 | . | CATSRDLTGREGYTF | TGTGCCACCAGCAGAGATCTGACAGGCAGAGAGGGCTACACCTTC
TRBJ2-6 | once | TRBV7-9 | TRBD1 | CASSQTGGAWGANVLTF | TGTGCCAGCAGCCAAACAGGGGGCGCCTGGGGGGCCAACGTCCTGACTTTC
TRBJ1-1 | . | TRBV12-3/TRBV12-4 | . | CASSPTAGLEAFF | TGTGCCAGCAGCCCCACGGCGGGCCTCGAAGCTTTCTTT
TRBJ2-1 | . | TRBV7-9 | . | CASSLTWRAHEQFF | TGTGCCAGCAGCCTGACGTGGAGGGCCCATGAGCAGTTCTTC
TRBJ1-3 | . | TRBV2 | TRBD1 | CASSGRTGRGGNTIYF | TGTGCCAGCAGTGGAAGGACAGGGAGAGGCGGAAACACCATATATTTT
TRBJ2-5 | . | TRBV20-1 | TRBD1 | CSASKGALEETQYF | TGCAGTGCTAGTAAGGGGGCGCTTGAAGAGACCCAGTACTTC
TRBJ1-6 | many | TRBV4-1 | . | CASSQVSEGYNSPLHF | TGCGCCAGCAGCCAAGTTTCGGAGGGATATAATTCACCCCTCCACTTT
TRBJ1-2 | . | TRBV2 | . | CASRKDSYGYTF | TGTGCCAGCAGGAAGGACAGCTATGGCTACACCTTC
TRBJ1-2 | . | TRBV6-5 | TRBD1 | CASSEGQGRNGYTF | TGTGCCAGCAGCGAGGGACAGGGCCGCAATGGCTACACCTTC
TRBJ1-1 | . | TRBV11-2 | . | CASSRQANTEAFF | TGTGCCAGCAGCAGACAAGCGAACACTGAAGCTTTCTTT
TRBJ2-7 | once | TRBV3-1/TRBV3-2 | TRBD2 | CASSQVLAGAQPQYF | TGTGCCAGCAGCCAAGTTCTAGCGGGGGCGCAGCCGCAGTACTTC
TRBJ1-2 | . | TRBV5-1 | TRBD1 | CASRTQQGKDYGYTF | TGCGCCAGCAGAACCCAACAGGGGAAGGACTATGGCTACACCTTC
TRBJ1-4 | . | TRBV6-5 | TRBD1 | CASSLGTGGDEKLFF | TGTGCCAGCAGCCTCGGGACAGGGGGCGATGAAAAACTGTTTTTT
TRBJ1-1 | . | TRBV7-2 | TRBD1 | CASSTDRDRGFEAFF | TGTGCCAGCAGCACCGACCGGGACAGGGGGTTTGAAGCTTTCTTT
TRBJ1-2 | . | TRBV5-1 | . | CASREESVYGYTF | TGCGCCAGCAGAGAGGAGAGTGTGTATGGCTACACCTTC
TRBJ2-2 | . | TRBV5-5 | TRBD1 | CASSSTGATRAWGELFF | TGTGCCAGCAGCTCGACAGGGGCCACCCGGGCGTGGGGGGAGCTGTTTTTT
TRBJ2-1 | . | TRBV11-3 | . | CASSLLSGTDEQFF | TGTGCCAGCAGCTTATTATCAGGGACTGATGAGCAGTTCTTC
TRBJ2-1 | . | TRBV5-1 | TRBD2 | CASSLSGGRDEQFF | TGCGCCAGCAGCTTGAGCGGGGGCAGAGATGAGCAGTTCTTC
TRBJ2-2 | . | TRBV7-2 | TRBD1 | CASSLLTGAGGELFF | TGTGCCAGCAGCCTTCTAACAGGGGCTGGCGGGGAGCTGTTTTTT
TRBJ1-3 | . | TRBV4-3 | TRBD1 | CASSPRTGIVGNTIYF | TGCGCCAGCAGCCCCCGGACAGGGATCGTTGGAAACACCATATATTTT
TRBJ2-1 | . | TRBV2 | . | CASSGEHLTNNEQFF | TGTGCCAGCAGTGGTGAGCACCTAACCAACAATGAGCAGTTCTTC
TRBJ2-5 | once | TRBV19 | TRBD1 | CASSTGQGAETQYF | TGTGCCAGTAGTACTGGACAGGGGGCCGAGACCCAGTACTTC
TRBJ1-1 | once | TRBV28 | . | CASPPGFVNTEAFF | TGTGCCAGCCCTCCCGGTTTTGTGAACACTGAAGCTTTCTTT
TRBJ1-2 | . | TRBV9 | . | CASTLEEGGGYTF | TGTGCCAGCACCTTAGAGGAGGGCGGTGGCTACACCTTC
TRBJ1-5 | . | TRBV7-2 | . | CASSLGVSNQPQHF | TGTGCCAGCAGCTTAGGCGTTAGCAATCAGCCCCAGCATTTT
TRBJ2-1 | . | TRBV4-2 | TRBD2 | CASSLAGSGVNNEQFF | TGTGCCAGCAGCCTAGCGGGTAGCGGGGTTAACAATGAGCAGTTCTTC
TRBJ2-7 | once | TRBV18 | . | CASSPSGGVYEQYF | TGTGCCAGCTCACCTAGCGGCGGGGTCTACGAGCAGTACTTC
TRBJ1-6 | . | TRBV19 | . | CASSSARANSPLHF | TGTGCCAGTAGTAGCGCCAGGGCAAATTCACCCCTCCACTTT
TRBJ1-2 | . | TRBV9 | . | CASSVAGQGLRYGYTF | TGTGCCAGCAGCGTAGCGGGTCAGGGGTTGAGGTATGGCTACACCTTC
TRBJ2-3 | . | TRBV5-1 | . | CASSGRADTQYF | TGCGCCAGCAGCGGGCGAGCAGATACGCAGTATTTT
TRBJ1-5 | once | TRBV2 | TRBD1 | CASSEMAGGHQPQHF | TGTGCCAGCAGTGAAATGGCAGGGGGCCATCAGCCCCAGCATTTT
TRBJ1-2 | . | TRBV13 | . | CASSKTSGTYGYTF | TGTGCCAGCAGCAAAACGAGCGGGACCTATGGCTACACCTTC
TRBJ2-3 | once | TRBV11-2 | TRBD1 | CASSSRDRGTDTQYF | TGTGCCAGCAGCTCACGGGACAGGGGAACAGATACGCAGTATTTT
TRBJ2-7 | . | TRBV7-2 | . | CASSLRPGIGPSYEQYF | TGTGCCAGCAGCTTACGCCCAGGGATCGGTCCATCCTACGAGCAGTACTTC
TRBJ1-4 | . | TRBV10-3 | TRBD1 | CAISEGQGDEKLFF | TGTGCCATCAGTGAGGGACAGGGAGATGAAAAACTGTTTTTT
TRBJ2-1 | . | TRBV13 | . | CASSPPRGGLGEQFF | TGTGCCAGCAGCCCCCCCCGGGGTGGCTTAGGTGAGCAGTTCTTC
TRBJ2-1 | . | TRBV29-1 | . | CSVDPGDSYNEQFF | TGCAGCGTTGACCCCGGGGACTCCTACAATGAGCAGTTCTTC
TRBJ1-3 | . | TRBV18 | . | CASSELPSGNTIYF | TGTGCCAGCTCAGAACTACCCTCTGGAAACACCATATATTTT
TRBJ2-4 | . | TRBV10-3 | . | CAGRRGAGDIQYF | TGTGCCGGGCGTCGGGGGGCCGGAGACATTCAGTACTTC
TRBJ2-2 | . | TRBV29-1 | TRBD1 | CSVTNSGGATGELFF | TGCAGCGTAACCAACTCAGGGGGTGCCACCGGGGAGCTGTTTTTT